This entry features one TCR beta chain sequence. Its antigen is as yet unknown. Germline loops: CDR1 SQVTM, CDR2 ANQGSEA. The CDR3 is 15 amino acids. The ends lost 4 bases at V and 7 bases at J; junction bases unmatched: 11. This sample is part of a study of Ad26.COV2.S vaccination and SARS-CoV-2 variants. The data were produced by immunoSEQ multiplex PCR, yet TCRdb's version contains in-frame clones alone and is incomplete. Among fewer than 150,000 clones listed, 75% to 90% were seen once. Study-level findings and limits: The study found higher spike-specific TCR breadth in vaccine than placebo recipients. TCR breadth and depth estimates may have understated total T cell responses. Spike-specific CD8+ and CD4+ T cell responses reportedly showed substantial breadth after vaccination.

This receptor was taken from a human donor who had recovered from COVID-19. The sequenced sample was peripheral blood, obtained after recovery from COVID-19. The chain is built from TRBV29-1 and TRBJ1-4, with 8 bases identical to TRBD1. The CDR3 protein is CSVALGQGLSEKLFF. The CDR3 DNA sequence: TGCAGCGTTGCCCTAGGACAGGGTTTGAGTGAAAAACTGTTTTTT.